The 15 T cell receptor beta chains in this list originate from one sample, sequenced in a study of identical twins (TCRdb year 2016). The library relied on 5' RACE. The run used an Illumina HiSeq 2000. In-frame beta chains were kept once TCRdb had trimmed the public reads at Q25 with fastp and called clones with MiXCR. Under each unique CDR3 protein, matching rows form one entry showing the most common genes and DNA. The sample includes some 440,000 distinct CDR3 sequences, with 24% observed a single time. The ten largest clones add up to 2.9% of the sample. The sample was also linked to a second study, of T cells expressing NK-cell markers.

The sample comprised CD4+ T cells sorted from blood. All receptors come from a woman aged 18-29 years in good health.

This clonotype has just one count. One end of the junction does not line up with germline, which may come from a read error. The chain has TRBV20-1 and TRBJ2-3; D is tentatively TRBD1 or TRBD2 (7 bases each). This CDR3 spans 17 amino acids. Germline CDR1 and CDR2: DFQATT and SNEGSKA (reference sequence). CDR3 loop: CSARGGRGGSVADTQYF. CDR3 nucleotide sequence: TGCAGCGCTAGAGGGGGCAGGGGCGGGAGTGTCGCAGATACGCAGTATTTT.

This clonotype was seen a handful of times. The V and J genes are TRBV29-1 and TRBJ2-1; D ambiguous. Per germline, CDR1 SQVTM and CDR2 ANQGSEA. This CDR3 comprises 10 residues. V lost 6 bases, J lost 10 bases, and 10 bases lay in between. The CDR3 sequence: CSVILQEQFF. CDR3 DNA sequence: TGCAGCGTCATCCTTCAGGAGCAGTTCTTC.

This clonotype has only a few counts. DNA of the CDR3: TGTGCCATCAGTGTCCAGGGGGCCTACGAGCAGTACTTC. This codes for CAISVQGAYEQYF. The chain employs TRBV10-3 and TRBJ2-7; TRBD1 matches 7 bases. V gave up 4 bases and J gave up 2 bases; unmatched junction bases: 2. This CDR3 contains 13 residues. Germline V CDR1 and CDR2: ENHRY, SYGVKD.

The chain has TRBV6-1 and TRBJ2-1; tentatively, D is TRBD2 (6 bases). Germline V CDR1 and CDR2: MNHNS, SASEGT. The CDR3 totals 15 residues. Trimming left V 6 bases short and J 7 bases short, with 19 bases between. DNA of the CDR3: TGTGCCAGCAGACGAACCGGGACTCCACAAAATGAGCAGTTCTTC. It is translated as CASRRTGTPQNEQFF.

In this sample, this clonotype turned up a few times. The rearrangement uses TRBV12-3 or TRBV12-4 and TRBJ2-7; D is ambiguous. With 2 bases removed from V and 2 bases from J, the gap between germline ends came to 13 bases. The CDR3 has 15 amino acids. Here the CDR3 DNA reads TGTGCCAGCAGTTTAATCCGGCAGCTAGCCTACGAGCAGTACTTC. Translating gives CASSLIRQLAYEQYF.

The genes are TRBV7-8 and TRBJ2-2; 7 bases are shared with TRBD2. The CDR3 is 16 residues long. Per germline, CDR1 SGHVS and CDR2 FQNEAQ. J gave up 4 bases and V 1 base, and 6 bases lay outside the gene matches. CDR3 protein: CASSLGRERGTGELFF. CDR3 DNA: TGTGCCAGCAGCTTAGGGCGGGAGCGCGGCACCGGGGAGCTGTTTTTT.

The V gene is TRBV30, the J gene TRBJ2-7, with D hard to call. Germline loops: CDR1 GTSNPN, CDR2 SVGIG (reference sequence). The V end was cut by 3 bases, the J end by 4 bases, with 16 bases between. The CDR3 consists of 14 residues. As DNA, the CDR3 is TGTGCCTGGAGGCTTCTCGGATCGTCTTACGAGCAGTACTTC. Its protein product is CAWRLLGSSYEQYF.

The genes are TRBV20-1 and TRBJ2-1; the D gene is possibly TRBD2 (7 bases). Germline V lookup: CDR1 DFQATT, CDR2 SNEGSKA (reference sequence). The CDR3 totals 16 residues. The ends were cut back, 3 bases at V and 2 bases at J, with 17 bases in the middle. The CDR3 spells CSARPPGGVAYNEQFF. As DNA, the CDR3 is TGCAGTGCTAGGCCCCCGGGGGGCGTGGCCTACAATGAGCAGTTCTTC.

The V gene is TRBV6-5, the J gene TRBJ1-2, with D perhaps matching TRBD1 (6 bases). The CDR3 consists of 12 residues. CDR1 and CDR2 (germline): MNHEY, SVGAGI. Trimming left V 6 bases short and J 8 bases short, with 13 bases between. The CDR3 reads CASREQGVGYTF. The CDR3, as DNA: TGTGCCAGCAGAGAACAGGGTGTAGGCTACACCTTC.

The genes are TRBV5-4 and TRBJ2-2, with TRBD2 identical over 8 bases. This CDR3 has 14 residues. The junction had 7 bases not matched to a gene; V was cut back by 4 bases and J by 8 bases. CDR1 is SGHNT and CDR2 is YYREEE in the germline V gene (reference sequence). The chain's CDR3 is CASSPAGGAGELFF. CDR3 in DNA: TGTGCCAGCAGCCCGGCCGGGGGGGCAGGGGAGCTGTTTTTT. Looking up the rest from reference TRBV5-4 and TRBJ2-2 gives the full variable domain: ETGVTQSPTHLIKTRGQQVTLRCSSQSGHNTVSWYQQALGQGPQFIFQYYREEENGRGNFPPRFSGLQFPNYSSELNVNALELDDSALYLCASSPAGGAGELFFGEGSRLTVL.

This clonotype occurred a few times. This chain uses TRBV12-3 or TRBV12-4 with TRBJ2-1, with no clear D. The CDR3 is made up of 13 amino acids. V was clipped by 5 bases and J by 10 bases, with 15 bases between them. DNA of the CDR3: TGTGCCAGCAGTACCACCCCCCGCCCGGAGCAGTTCTTC. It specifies CASSTTPRPEQFF.

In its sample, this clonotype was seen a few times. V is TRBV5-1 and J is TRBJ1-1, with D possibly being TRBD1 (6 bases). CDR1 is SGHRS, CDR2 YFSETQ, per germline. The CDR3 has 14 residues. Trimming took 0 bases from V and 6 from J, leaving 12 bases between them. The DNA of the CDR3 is TGCGCCAGCAGCTTGGAACAGGGTTGGGCTGAAGCTTTCTTT. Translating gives CASSLEQGWAEAFF.

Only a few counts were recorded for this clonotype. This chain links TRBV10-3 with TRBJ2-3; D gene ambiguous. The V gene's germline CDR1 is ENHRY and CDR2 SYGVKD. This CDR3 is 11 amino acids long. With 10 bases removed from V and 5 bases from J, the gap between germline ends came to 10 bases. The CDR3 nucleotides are TGTGCCACCAGCCTTGAAGATACGCAGTATTTT. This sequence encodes CATSLEDTQYF.

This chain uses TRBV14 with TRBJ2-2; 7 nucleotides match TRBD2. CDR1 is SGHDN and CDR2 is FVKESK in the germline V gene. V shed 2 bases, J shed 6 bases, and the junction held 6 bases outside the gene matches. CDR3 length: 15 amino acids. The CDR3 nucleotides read TGTGCCAGCAGCCAATTCGGGGGGAGAGCCGGGGAGCTGTTTTTT. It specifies CASSQFGGRAGELFF. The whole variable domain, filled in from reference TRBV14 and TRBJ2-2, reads EAGVTQFPSHSVIEKGQTVTLRCDPISGHDNLYWYRRVMGKEIKFLLHFVKESKQDESGMPNNRFLAERTGGTYSTLKVQPAELEDSGVYFCASSQFGGRAGELFFGEGSRLTVL.

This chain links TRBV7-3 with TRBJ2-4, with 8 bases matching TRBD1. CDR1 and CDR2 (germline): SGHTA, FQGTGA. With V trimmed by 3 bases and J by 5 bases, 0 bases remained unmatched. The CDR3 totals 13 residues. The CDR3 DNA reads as TGTGCCAGCAGCTTGGACAGGGAAAACATTCAGTACTTC. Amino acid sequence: CASSLDRENIQYF.